This TCR beta chain was identified during a study of T cell responses to AZD1222 COVID-19 vaccine. About the research overall: The analysis combined second doses at about 4 or about 12 weeks.

The sample holds one count of this clone. Germline CDR1 LNHDA, CDR2 SQIVND (reference sequence). The J segment lost 4 bases and the V segment lost 4 bases, leaving 15 bases of the junction unmatched. The length of the CDR3 is 17 residues. The assay was immunoSEQ multiplex PCR, and TCRdb's table has in-frame clones only and misses some. The repertoire holds nearly 110,000 clones, about nine tenths seen once, with approximately 4.5% in the top ten. The receptor's source is an adult in good health. The material was peripheral blood, obtained on day 0 of AZD1222 vaccination. This rearrangement joins TRBV19 to TRBJ1-1; 7 bases are shared with TRBD1. The CDR3 DNA reads as TGTGCCAGTAGTAAGGTACAGGGGCTAGGGGAAGGCACTGAAGCTTTCTTT. It specifies CASSKVQGLGEGTEAFF.